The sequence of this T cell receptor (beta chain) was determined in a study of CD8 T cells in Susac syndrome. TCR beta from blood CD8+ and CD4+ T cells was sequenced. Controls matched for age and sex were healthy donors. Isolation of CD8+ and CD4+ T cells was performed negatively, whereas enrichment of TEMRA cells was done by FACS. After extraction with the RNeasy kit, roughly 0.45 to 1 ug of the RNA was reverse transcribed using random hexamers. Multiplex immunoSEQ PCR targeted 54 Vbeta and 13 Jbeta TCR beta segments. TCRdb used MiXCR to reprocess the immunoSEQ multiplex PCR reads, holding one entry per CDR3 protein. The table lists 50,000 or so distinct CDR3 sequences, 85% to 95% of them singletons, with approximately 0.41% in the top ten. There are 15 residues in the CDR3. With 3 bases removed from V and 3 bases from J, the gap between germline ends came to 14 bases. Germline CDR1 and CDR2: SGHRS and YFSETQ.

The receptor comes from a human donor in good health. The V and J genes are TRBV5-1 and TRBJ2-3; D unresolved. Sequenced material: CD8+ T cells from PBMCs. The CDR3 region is CASSSWTQLTDTQYF. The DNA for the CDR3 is TGCGCCAGCAGCTCCTGGACCCAGCTGACAGATACGCAGTATTTT.